This TCR beta chain was sequenced for a study of cytomegalovirus exposure and HLA in healthy donors (dated by TCRdb to 2017 to 2019). With regard to the full study: An earlier analysis of several hundred of the donors reported about 260 Gb of sequence data and some 110 million unique TCR beta sequences obtained from some 200 million T cells. An early release that covered about 640 HLA-typed donors contained about 300 gigabases of sequencing data and tens of millions of unique TCR sequences. Of the roughly 400 genotyped donors, around 81% fell in the genetic ancestry cluster associated with self-reported Caucasian donors. The study aimed to test whether cataloging public T cell receptors could reveal signatures of past pathogen exposure. Using immunosequencing, the study profiled T cell repertoires from 640 or so subjects and related those repertoires to cytomegalovirus serostatus. Along with the roughly 610-subject first cohort, a separate validation cohort of more than 90 different subjects was used. To predict cytomegalovirus infection status, the study brought together high-throughput TCR immunosequencing, statistical association of individual TCRs with disease status, and machine learning. To study patterns of TCR occurrence, a later analysis re-analyzed previously published TCR beta repertoires from 666 donors and added high-resolution HLA genotyping. In the later analysis, no new phenotypic data were used to find candidate immune exposures; instead, reliance was placed on TCR beta sequences and their occurrence across donors. In an earlier analysis of around 540 of the donors, high-throughput TCR beta sequencing was used to judge whether each TCR beta V gene segment behaved as functional or pseudogenic. Donor age, sex, ethnicity and CMV serostatus were collected together with the repertoire data. In a later genetic analysis, genome-wide SNP genotypes for about 65% of the roughly 670 donors were used, and that subset was treated as a discovery cohort. Every repertoire in the discovery cohort had been generated on one and the same sequencing platform. Class I and class II HLA loci were covered by the typing at four-digit resolution. The number of donors typed differed by locus, with about 629-630 for A, B, C, DRB1 and DQB1, more than 500 for DQA1, 600 to 610 for DPA1, and under 490 for DPB1. Because of strong linkage in the cohort, roughly five DR-DQ haplotypes were treated as single units for association and clustering. Across approximately 420 genotyped donors of the cohort, an average of 235,054 unique TCR beta nucleotide sequences per donor were sequenced, and 15% to 20% of those sequences were non-productive.

The library came from the immunoSEQ multiplex PCR assay. For the multiplex PCR, a mixture combining 60 forward primers for TCR Vbeta segments and 13 reverse primers for TCR Jbeta segments was used. The CDR3 region of rearranged TCR beta genes was amplified from genomic DNA with a multiplex PCR assay. Amplified TCR beta libraries were sequenced as 87-base-pair reads on the Illumina HiSeq System. For the original study's pipeline: A later analysis tallied 80 million to 95 million unique TCR beta chains across the 550 to 850 repertoires, and roughly 11 million of those chains were shared by two or more donors. A nearest-neighbor algorithm error-corrected the raw reads and collapsed the reads into unique sequences, merging closely related sequences to remove PCR and sequencing errors. V, D and J gene segments were assigned by aligning CDR3 sequences to IMGT reference sequences. For a sequence to be retained, a match of at least six nucleotides to both a V gene segment and a J gene segment was required. A rearrangement counted as productive if the CDR3 had no stop codons and remained in frame with V and J, and every other rearrangement counted as non-productive. Following IMGT convention, CDR3 was defined as the stretch from the second conserved V-encoded cysteine up to the conserved J-encoded phenylalanine. The earlier analysis of 450 to 750 of the donors excluded any sequence lacking an unambiguous match to a single V gene segment. An earlier analysis of about 590 of the donors classified V segments as functional when productive rearrangements were above 56.7% and as segregating when the standard deviation between donors was above 5%. To diagnose cytomegalovirus status from the catalog of TCR beta chain sequences, a statistical classification framework was built. In a later analysis, V and J genes were assigned by comparing TCR nucleotide sequences against IMGT/GENE-DB human TR gene sequences. Using the TCRdist pipeline, a later analysis assigned CDR3 sequences along with most-parsimonious VDJ recombination scenarios. In a later analysis, each TCR beta chain was defined by its CDR3 amino acid sequence together with its V-gene family, and reads without a unique V-gene family were excluded. A later analysis removed roughly 590 highly shared, low-generation-probability nucleotide sequences to deal with suspected cross-contamination and a sequencing artifact. In a later analysis, a clonal expansion index was calculated for each public chain from normalized within-repertoire ranks of inferred template counts. In a later analysis, generation probabilities were computed using a VDJ recombination model fitted to out-of-frame rearrangements, and the results were checked against IGoR. In a later analysis, hypergeometric tests were used to score TCR-TCR, TCR-HLA and TCR-CMV co-occurrence, with a repertoire-size bias correction applied to TCR pairs. False discovery rates were estimated in a later analysis by permuting HLA or CMV assignments 20 times. In a later analysis, co-occurring TCRs were grouped using DBSCAN, and TCRdist sequence similarity was added for clustering within HLA-allele-positive subsets. For co-occurrence clustering, repertoires with fewer than 30,000 or more than 120,000 public chains were excluded, along with about five repertoires with anomalous nucleotide sharing. Sourced from immuneACCESS, this table was stored by TCRdb with only in-frame sequences that have V and J called. A share of the clones is absent; for the studies checked, an unresolved V gene accounts for under half, and the remainder has no known explanation. Clone size and the V and J calls come from that table; the DNA yielded D and trimming. The sample table lists 100,000 to 150,000 clones, around 73% of them with a count of one. The ten most abundant clones make up more than 4.5% of the sample.

The CDR3, cysteine through phenylalanine, is 15 amino acids long. Only the CDR3 portion is preserved as DNA: 45 bases, with reading frame beginning at the first base. Via the germline V gene (reference sequence), CDR1 is LNHDA and CDR2 SQIVND. Here V drops 7 bases and J drops 3 bases, and the junction holds 10 bases not matched to any gene. Worth noting for this clone: Its binding antigen is unknown. Base qualities are missing; no much larger clone stands one base away.

The research as a whole found: According to a later analysis, most CMV-associated TCR beta chains appeared to be HLA-restricted, and the HLA associations seemed to be driven largely by CMV exposure. Several of the top co-occurrence clusters appeared to be linked to parvovirus B19, influenza, CMV and Epstein-Barr virus, according to a later analysis. Assigning TCR associations to individual alleles was difficult when HLA alleles, especially DR and DQ, strongly co-occurred. This cohort had only TCR beta chains sequenced, and the lack of alpha or paired-chain data limited which features could be detected. A later genetic analysis reported fewer N-insertions in productive TCRs among donors in an Asian-associated ancestry cluster than the roughly 620-donor mean. A cluster of highly shared sequence variants was judged likely to be a technical artifact of the sequencing pipeline. A few of the identified cytomegalovirus-associated TCR beta chains were confirmed in vitro to be specific for cytomegalovirus antigens. Linkage disequilibrium might explain the correlated functional status among segregating V segments, but an unknown experimental factor could not be ruled out. A later analysis found that TCR association rates varied across HLA loci, with DRB1 alleles showing the most associated TCRs and HLA-C alleles the fewest. Presence/absence analyses assumed roughly uniform sequencing depth across donors, an assumption that may not hold. In an earlier analysis of approximately 590 of the donors, most TCR beta V segments were observed in productive rearrangements about 90% or about 30% of the time, broadly matching IMGT annotations. Roughly 15 rarely observed V segments, including chromosome 9 orphons, were excluded from the earlier analysis of several hundred of the donors because counts were too low. A later analysis found that HLA-associated TCR beta chains were more clonally expanded and had lower generation probabilities than equally common non-associated chains. The classifier was reported to diagnose cytomegalovirus status with high specificity and sensitivity in both the original and validation cohorts. Across donors, most TCR sequences were observed very rarely, whereas some public TCRs were present in many individuals. Because some donors lacked HLA typing at each locus, the association tests relied only on the typed subset. Some IMGT-functional V segments, including TRBV6-2 and TRBV6-3, could not be told apart with the 87-base-pair reads, so those segments were excluded. It was suggested by the authors that the approach could potentially be generalized to other disease states and immunological phenotypes. A further reported finding was that TCR beta sequences accurately predicted the HLA-A and HLA-B alleles for most subjects in the first cohort. At a false discovery rate of 0.05, a later analysis linked approximately 18,000 TCR beta sequences to specific HLA alleles. Immune exposure information for the cohort was limited to CMV serostatus. A total of 150 to 200 TCR beta chains were listed by the study as associated with cytomegalovirus. V-gene and J-gene trimming of TCR beta chains was associated with a missense DCLRE1C variant in a later genetic analysis, and the association was replicated in an independent cohort.

In total, approximately 690 healthy bone marrow donors made up the cohort. At the time of sampling, all cohort members were nominally healthy, though unrecorded immune exposures were likely present. The donor was CMV seropositive and was included in the group of approximately 300 seropositive cohort members. A peripheral blood sample was provided by each donor, and peripheral blood mononuclear cells were used for TCR beta sequencing. The Qiagen DNeasy Blood Extraction Kit was used to extract genomic DNA from the blood cell samples. The sample comprised PBMCs. The TCR originated in a man aged 55 to 70 in good health and CMV-seropositive. The rearranged segments are TRBV19 and TRBJ1-1; 8 bases in the junction line up with TRBD1. DNA sequence: TGTGCCAGTACCACGACAGGGGTCGTCGACACTGAAGCTTTCTTT. It codes for CASTTTGVVDTEAFF.